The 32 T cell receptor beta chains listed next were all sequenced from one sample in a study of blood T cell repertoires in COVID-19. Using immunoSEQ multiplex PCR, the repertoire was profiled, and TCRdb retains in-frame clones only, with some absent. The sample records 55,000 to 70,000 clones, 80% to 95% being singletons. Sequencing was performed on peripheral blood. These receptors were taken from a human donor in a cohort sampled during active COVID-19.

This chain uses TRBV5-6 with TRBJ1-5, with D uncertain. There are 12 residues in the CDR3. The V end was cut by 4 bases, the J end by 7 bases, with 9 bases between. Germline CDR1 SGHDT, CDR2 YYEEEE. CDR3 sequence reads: CASSITGQPQHF. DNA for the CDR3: TGTGCCAGCAGCATCACGGGGCAGCCCCAGCATTTT.

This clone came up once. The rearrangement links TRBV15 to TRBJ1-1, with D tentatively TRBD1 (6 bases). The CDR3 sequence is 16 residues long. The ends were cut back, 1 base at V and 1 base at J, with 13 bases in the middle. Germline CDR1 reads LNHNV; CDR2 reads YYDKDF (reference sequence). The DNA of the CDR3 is TGTGCCACCAGCAGAGGCTCTCAAGGGGGGAACACTGAAGCTTTCTTT. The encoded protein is CATSRGSQGGNTEAFF.

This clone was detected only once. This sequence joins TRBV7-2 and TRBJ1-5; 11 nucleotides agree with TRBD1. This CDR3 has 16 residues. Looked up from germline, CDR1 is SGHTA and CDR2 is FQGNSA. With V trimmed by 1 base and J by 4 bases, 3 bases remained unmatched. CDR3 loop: CASSLGTGGANQPQHF. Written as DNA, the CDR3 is TGTGCCAGCAGCTTAGGGACAGGGGGCGCTAATCAGCCCCAGCATTTT. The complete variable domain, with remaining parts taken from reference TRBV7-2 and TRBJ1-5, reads GAGVSQSPSNKVTEKGKDVELRCDPISGHTALYWYRQSLGQGLEFLIYFQGNSAPDKSGLPSDRFSAERTGGSVSTLTIQRTQQEDSAVYLCASSLGTGGANQPQHFGDGTRLSIL.

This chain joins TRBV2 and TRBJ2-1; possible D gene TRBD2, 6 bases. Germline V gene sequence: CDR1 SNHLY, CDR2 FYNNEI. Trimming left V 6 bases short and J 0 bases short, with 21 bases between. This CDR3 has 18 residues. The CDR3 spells CASSRGVGGDYSYNEQFF. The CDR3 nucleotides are TGTGCCAGCAGCAGAGGGGTCGGGGGAGATTACTCCTACAATGAGCAGTTCTTC. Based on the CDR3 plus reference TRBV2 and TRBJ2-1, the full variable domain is EPEVTQTPSHQVTQMGQEVILRCVPISNHLYFYWYRQILGQKVEFLVSFYNNEISEKSEIFDDQFSVERPDGSNFTLKIRSTKLEDSAMYFCASSRGVGGDYSYNEQFFGPGTRLTVL.

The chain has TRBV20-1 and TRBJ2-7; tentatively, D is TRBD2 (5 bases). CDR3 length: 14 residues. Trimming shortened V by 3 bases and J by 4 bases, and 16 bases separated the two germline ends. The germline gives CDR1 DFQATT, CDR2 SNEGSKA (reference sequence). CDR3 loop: CSASPPGSSYEQYF. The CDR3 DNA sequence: TGCAGTGCTAGTCCCCCGGGGAGTAGTTACGAGCAGTACTTC.

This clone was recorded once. This chain's CDR3 is CASSLQQNYGYTF. DNA for the CDR3: TGTGCCAGTAGTCTACAGCAAAACTATGGCTACACCTTC. V usage is TRBV19 and J usage is TRBJ1-2; D is unclear. The CDR3 is made up of 13 amino acids. V gave up 5 bases and J gave up 2 bases, with 9 bases separating them. Germline CDR1 LNHDA, CDR2 SQIVND (reference sequence).

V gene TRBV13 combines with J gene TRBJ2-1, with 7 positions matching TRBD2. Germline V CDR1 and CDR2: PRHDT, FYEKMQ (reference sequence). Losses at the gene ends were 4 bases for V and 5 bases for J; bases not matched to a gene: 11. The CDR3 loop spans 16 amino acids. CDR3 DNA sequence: TGTGCCAGCAGCTCCCTCCAGCGGGGCCATCACAATGAGCAGTTCTTC. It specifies CASSSLQRGHHNEQFF. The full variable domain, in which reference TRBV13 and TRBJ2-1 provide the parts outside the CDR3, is AAGVIQSPRHLIKEKRETATLKCYPIPRHDTVYWYQQGPGQDPQFLISFYEKMQSDKGSIPDRFSAQQFSDYHSELNMSSLELGDSALYFCASSSLQRGHHNEQFFGPGTRLTVL.

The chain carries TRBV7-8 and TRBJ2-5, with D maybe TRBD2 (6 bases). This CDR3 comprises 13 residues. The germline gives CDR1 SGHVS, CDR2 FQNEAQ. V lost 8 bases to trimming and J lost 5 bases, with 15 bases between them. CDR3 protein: CASQAGPQETQYF. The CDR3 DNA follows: TGTGCCAGCCAAGCGGGTCCGCAGGAGACCCAGTACTTC.

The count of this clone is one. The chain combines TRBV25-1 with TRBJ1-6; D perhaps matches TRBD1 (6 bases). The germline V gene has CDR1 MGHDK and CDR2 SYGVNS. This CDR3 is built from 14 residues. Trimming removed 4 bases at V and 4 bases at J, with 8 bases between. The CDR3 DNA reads TGTGCCAGCAGTGTCGGACAGTATAATTCACCCCTCCACTTT. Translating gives CASSVGQYNSPLHF.

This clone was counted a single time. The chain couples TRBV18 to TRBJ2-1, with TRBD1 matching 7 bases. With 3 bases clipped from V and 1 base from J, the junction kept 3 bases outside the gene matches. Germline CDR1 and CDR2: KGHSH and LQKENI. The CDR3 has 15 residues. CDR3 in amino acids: CASSPLGQSYNEQFF. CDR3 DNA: TGTGCCAGCTCACCCTTGGGACAGTCCTACAATGAGCAGTTCTTC.

CDR3 in amino acids: CASSVSGASYNEQFF. CDR3 DNA sequence: TGTGCCAGCAGCGTAAGCGGGGCCTCCTACAATGAGCAGTTCTTC. This chain connects TRBV9 to TRBJ2-1; 7 positions agree with TRBD2. CDR1 and CDR2 (germline): SGDLS, YYNGEE. The CDR3 totals 15 residues. Trimming cost V 1 base and J 0 bases; bases outside gene matches: 1.

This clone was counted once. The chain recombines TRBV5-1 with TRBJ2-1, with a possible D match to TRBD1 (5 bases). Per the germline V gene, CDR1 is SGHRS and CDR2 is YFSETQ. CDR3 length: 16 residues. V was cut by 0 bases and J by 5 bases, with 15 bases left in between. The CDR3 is CASSLGIGAQNNEQFF. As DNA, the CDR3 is TGCGCCAGCAGCTTGGGGATAGGGGCCCAAAACAATGAGCAGTTCTTC.

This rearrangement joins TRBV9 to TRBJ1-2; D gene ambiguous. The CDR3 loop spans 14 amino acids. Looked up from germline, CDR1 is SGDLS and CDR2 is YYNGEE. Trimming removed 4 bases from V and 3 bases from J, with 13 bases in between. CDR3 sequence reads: CASSLRVVHYGYTF. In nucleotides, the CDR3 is TGTGCCAGCAGCCTCCGAGTTGTGCACTATGGCTACACCTTC.

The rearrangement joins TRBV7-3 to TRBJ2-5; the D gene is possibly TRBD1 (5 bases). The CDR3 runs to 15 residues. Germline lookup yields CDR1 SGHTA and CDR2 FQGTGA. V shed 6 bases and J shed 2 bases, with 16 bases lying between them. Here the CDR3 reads CASSPGFDKQETQYF. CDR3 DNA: TGTGCCAGCAGTCCAGGGTTCGACAAACAAGAGACCCAGTACTTC.

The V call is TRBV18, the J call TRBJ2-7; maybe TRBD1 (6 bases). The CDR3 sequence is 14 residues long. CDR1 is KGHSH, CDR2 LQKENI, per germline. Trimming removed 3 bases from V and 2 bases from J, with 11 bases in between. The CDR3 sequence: CASSPGTSTYEQYF. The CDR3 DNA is TGTGCCAGCTCACCCGGGACATCGACCTACGAGCAGTACTTC.

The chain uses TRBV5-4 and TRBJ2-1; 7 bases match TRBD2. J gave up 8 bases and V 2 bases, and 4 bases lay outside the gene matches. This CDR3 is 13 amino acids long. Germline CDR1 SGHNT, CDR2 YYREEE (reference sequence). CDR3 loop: CASSFRGSHEQFF. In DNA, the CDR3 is TGTGCCAGCAGCTTCCGCGGGAGTCATGAGCAGTTCTTC.

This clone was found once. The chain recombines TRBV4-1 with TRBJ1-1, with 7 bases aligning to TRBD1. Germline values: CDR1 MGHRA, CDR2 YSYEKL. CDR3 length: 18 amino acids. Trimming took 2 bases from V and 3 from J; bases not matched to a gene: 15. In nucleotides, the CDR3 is TGCGCCAGCAGCCAACCTTCGGACAGGATCGCGTGGTACACTGAAGCTTTCTTT. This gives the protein CASSQPSDRIAWYTEAFF.

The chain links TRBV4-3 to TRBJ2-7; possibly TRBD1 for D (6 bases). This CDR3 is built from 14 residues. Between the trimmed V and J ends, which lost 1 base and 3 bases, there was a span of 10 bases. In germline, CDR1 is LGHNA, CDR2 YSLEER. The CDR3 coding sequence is TGCGCCAGCAGCCAAGCTGGCAGGGGCTACGAGCAGTACTTC. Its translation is CASSQAGRGYEQYF.

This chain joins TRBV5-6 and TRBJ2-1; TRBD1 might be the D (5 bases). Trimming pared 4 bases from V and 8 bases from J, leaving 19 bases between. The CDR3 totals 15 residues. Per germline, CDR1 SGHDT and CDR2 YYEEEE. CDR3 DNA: TGTGCCAGCAGCCCGGACACTGAAATAATCCATGAGCAGTTCTTC. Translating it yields CASSPDTEIIHEQFF.

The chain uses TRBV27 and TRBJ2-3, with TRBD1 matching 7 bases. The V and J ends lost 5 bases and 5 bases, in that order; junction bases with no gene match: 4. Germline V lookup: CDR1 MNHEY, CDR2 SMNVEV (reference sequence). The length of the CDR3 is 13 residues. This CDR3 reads CASSRQGVDTQYF. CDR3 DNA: TGTGCCAGCAGTCGGCAGGGGGTAGATACGCAGTATTTT.

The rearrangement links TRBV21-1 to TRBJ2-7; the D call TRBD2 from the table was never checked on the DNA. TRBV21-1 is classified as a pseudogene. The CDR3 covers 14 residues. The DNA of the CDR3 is TGTGCCAGCAGCGGCACTAGCGTCCCCTACGAGCAGTACTTC. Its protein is CASSGTSVPYEQYF.

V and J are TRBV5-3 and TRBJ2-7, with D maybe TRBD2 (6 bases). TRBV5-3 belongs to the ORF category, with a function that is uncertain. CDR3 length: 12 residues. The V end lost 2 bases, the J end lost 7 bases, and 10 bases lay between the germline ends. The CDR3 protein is CARSLLAGEQYF. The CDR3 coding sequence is TGTGCCAGAAGCTTACTAGCAGGAGAGCAGTACTTC.

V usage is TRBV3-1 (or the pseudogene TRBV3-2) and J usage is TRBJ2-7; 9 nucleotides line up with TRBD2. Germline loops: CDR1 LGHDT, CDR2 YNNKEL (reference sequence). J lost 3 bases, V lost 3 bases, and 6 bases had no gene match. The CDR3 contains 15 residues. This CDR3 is CASSQISGRIYEQYF. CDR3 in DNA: TGTGCCAGCAGCCAGATAAGCGGGAGGATCTACGAGCAGTACTTC.

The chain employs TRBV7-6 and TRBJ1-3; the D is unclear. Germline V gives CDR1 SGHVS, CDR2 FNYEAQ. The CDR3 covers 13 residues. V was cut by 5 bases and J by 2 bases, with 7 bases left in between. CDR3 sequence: CASSPGTGNTIYF. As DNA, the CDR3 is TGTGCCAGCAGCCCGGGGACTGGAAACACCATATATTTT. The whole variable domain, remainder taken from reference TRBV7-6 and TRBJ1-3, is GAGVSQSPRYKVTKRGQDVALRCDPISGHVSLYWYRQALGQGPEFLTYFNYEAQQDKSGLPNDRFSAERPEGSISTLTIQRTEQRDSAMYRCASSPGTGNTIYFGEGSWLTVV.

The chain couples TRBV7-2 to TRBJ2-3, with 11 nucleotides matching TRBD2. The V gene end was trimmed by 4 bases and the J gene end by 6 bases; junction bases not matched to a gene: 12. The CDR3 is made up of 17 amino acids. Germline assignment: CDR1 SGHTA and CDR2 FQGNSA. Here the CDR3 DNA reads TGTGCCAGCAGCTCCGCCGGACCGGGACTAGCGGTTGATACGCAGTATTTT. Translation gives CASSSAGPGLAVDTQYF.

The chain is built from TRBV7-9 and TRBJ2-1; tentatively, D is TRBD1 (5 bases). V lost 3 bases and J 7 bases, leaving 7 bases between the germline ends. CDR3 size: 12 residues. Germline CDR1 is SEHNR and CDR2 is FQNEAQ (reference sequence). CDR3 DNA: TGTGCCAGCAGCTTTAGACAGAATGAGCAGTTCTTC. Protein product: CASSFRQNEQFF.

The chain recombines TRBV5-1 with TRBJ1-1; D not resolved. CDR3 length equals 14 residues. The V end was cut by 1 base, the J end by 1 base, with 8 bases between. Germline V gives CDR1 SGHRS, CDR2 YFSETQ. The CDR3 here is CASSLTHGNTEAFF. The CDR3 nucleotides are TGCGCCAGCAGCTTGACACATGGGAACACTGAAGCTTTCTTT.

The CDR3 is CASSHQGFEQFF. CDR3 DNA: TGCGCCAGCAGCCACCAGGGCTTTGAGCAGTTCTTC. The chain uses TRBV5-1 and TRBJ2-1; TRBD1 is a possible D gene (5 bases). The CDR3 covers 12 residues. In germline, CDR1 is SGHRS, CDR2 YFSETQ. V shed 4 bases and J shed 9 bases, with 11 bases lying between them.

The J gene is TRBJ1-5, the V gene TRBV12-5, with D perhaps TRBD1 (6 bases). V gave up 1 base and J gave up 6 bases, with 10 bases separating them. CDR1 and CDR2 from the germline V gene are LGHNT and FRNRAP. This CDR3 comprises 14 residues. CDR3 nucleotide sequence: TGTGCTAGTGGTTTGGCCCCACAGGGTCAGCCCCAGCATTTT. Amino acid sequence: CASGLAPQGQPQHF.

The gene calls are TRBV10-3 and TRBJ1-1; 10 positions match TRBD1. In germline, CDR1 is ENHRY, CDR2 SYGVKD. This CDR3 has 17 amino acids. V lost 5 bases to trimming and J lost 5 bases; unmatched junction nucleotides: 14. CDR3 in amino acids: CAISFRAGTGALTEAFF. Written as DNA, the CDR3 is TGTGCCATCAGTTTTAGGGCCGGGACAGGGGCTCTTACTGAAGCTTTCTTT.

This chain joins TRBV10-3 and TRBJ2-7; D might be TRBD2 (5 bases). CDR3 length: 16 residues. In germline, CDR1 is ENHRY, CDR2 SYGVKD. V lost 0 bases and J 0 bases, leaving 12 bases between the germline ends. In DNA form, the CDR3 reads TGTGCCATCAGTGAGTCAGGGAGCCTAACCTCCTACGAGCAGTACTTC. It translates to CAISESGSLTSYEQYF.

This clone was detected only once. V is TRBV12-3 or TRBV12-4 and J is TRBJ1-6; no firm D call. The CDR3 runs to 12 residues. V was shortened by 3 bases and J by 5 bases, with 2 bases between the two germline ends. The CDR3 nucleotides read TGTGCCAGCAGTTTTAATAATTCACCCCTCCACTTT. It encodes CASSFNNSPLHF.